What follows are 17 T cell receptor beta chains derived from one specimen sequenced in a study of T cell repertoires in cytomegalovirus infection. In TCRdb, the reads were re-called with MiXCR into one record per CDR3 protein. The table has 250,000 to 300,000 distinct CDR3 sequences, under 30% seen once. Material for sequencing was PBMCs. The receptors here all came from a human donor in good health (CMV status not recorded). Some clones in this sample may be carry-over from other donors' samples.

This chain uses TRBV28 with TRBJ2-5; D gene ambiguous. Germline V lookup: CDR1 MDHEN, CDR2 SYDVKM. The CDR3 is made up of 14 amino acids. Trimming took off 3 bases at V and 5 bases at J, with 13 bases between the two ends. CDR3 loop: CASSFPFEAETQYF. DNA of the CDR3: TGTGCCAGCAGTTTCCCTTTCGAGGCCGAGACCCAGTACTTC.

There are many counts of this clonotype. The chain joins TRBV7-2 to TRBJ2-1; 9 positions match TRBD2. Germline lookup yields CDR1 SGHTA and CDR2 FQGNSA. The CDR3 length is 16 residues. V shed 1 base, J shed 4 bases, and the junction held 5 bases outside the gene matches. The CDR3 here is CASSLDSGSRYNEQFF. DNA for the CDR3: TGTGCCAGCAGCTTAGATAGCGGGAGTAGGTACAATGAGCAGTTCTTC.

This clonotype was detected a few times. Here the CDR3 reads CSARDFSPRRGTDTQYF. For the CDR3, the DNA is TGCAGTGCTAGAGACTTTTCGCCACGCAGGGGCACAGATACGCAGTATTTT. This chain connects TRBV20-1 to TRBJ2-3; D perhaps matches TRBD1 (5 bases). This CDR3 has 17 amino acids. Germline V lookup: CDR1 DFQATT, CDR2 SNEGSKA (reference sequence). V was pared by 0 bases and J by 1 base, with 17 bases between.

The V call is TRBV7-9, the J call TRBJ2-2; 7 nucleotides match TRBD2. V dropped 5 bases and J dropped 0; count of bases not matched to a gene: 18. The CDR3 extends over 20 amino acids. Germline V CDR1 and CDR2: SEHNR, FQNEAQ (reference sequence). The CDR3 DNA reads TGTGCCAGCAGCCCCCGTGGTCCGAAGCGGGACCCATCGAACACCGGGGAGCTGTTTTTT. Residues: CASSPRGPKRDPSNTGELFF.

The genes are TRBV5-1 and TRBJ1-1, with TRBD1 as a possible D gene (6 bases). Trimming pared 4 bases from V and 1 base from J, leaving 14 bases between. Germline loops: CDR1 SGHRS, CDR2 YFSETQ. The CDR3 consists of 15 residues. The CDR3 region is CASSALQGTNTEAFF. The DNA for the CDR3 is TGCGCCAGCAGCGCCTTACAGGGAACGAACACTGAAGCTTTCTTT. Drawing the rest from reference TRBV5-1 and TRBJ1-1, the complete variable domain is KAGVTQTPRYLIKTRGQQVTLSCSPISGHRSVSWYQQTPGQGLQFLFEYFSETQRNKGNFPGRFSGRQFSNSRSEMNVSTLELGDSALYLCASSALQGTNTEAFFGQGTRLTVV.

To note about this clonotype: Germline and junction disagree at one end, which may indicate a read error. The gene calls are TRBV20-1 and TRBJ1-6, with 8 bases aligning to TRBD1. This CDR3 has 14 amino acids. Germline lookup yields CDR1 DFQATT and CDR2 SNEGSKA (reference sequence). The DNA for the CDR3 is TGCAGTGTTAGACAGGGGAACTATAATTCACCCCTCCACTTT. This encodes CSVRQGNYNSPLHF.

This clonotype was picked up a small number of times. The chain carries TRBV7-9 and TRBJ1-2; 9 positions agree with TRBD1. This CDR3 is built from 14 residues. Germline V CDR1 and CDR2: SEHNR, FQNEAQ (reference sequence). Trimming took 3 bases from V and 6 from J; bases not matched to a gene: 5. The CDR3 bases are TGTGCCAGCAGCTTCGGACAGGGGTTAAATGGCTACACCTTC. This codes for CASSFGQGLNGYTF.

This clonotype came up many times. CDR3 coding DNA: TGTGCCAGCAGGGGGACAGGGAGTGCTTTCTTT. Its protein is CASRGTGSAFF. The V gene is TRBV2, the J gene TRBJ1-1; 9 bases are shared with TRBD1. Germline lookup yields CDR1 SNHLY and CDR2 FYNNEI. CDR3 length equals 11 residues. After removal of 6 bases from V and 11 bases from J, the junction contained 4 bases not matched to a gene.

In this sample, this clonotype turned up a few times. This sequence joins TRBV15 and TRBJ1-6; TRBD1 might be the D (6 bases). V was trimmed by 1 base and J by 7 bases, leaving 20 bases between them. The CDR3 runs to 18 residues. Germline CDR1 is LNHNV and CDR2 is YYDKDF (reference sequence). The CDR3 nucleotides are TGTGCCACCAGCAGAGGCCCACCGGGACAAACGAGAAATTCACCCCTCCACTTT. As protein: CATSRGPPGQTRNSPLHF.

The CDR3: CSARPVTSGDETQYF. CDR3 in DNA: TGCAGTGCTAGACCCGTGACTAGCGGGGACGAGACCCAGTACTTC. The V gene is TRBV20-1, the J gene TRBJ2-5, with 11 nucleotides matching TRBD2. V lost 2 bases to trimming and J lost 5 bases; unmatched junction nucleotides: 7. Germline V lookup: CDR1 DFQATT, CDR2 SNEGSKA (reference sequence). This CDR3 comprises 15 residues.

CDR3 amino acids: CASTREALNYGYTF. The CDR3 coding sequence is TGTGCCAGCACCCGTGAGGCCCTTAACTATGGCTACACCTTC. The V gene is TRBV28, the J gene TRBJ1-2; D ambiguous. The CDR3 sequence is 14 residues long. Germline V lookup: CDR1 MDHEN, CDR2 SYDVKM. V lost 7 bases and J 1 base, leaving 13 bases between the germline ends.

This clonotype appeared many times. V gene TRBV28 combines with J gene TRBJ1-2; D unresolved. This CDR3 spans 12 amino acids. V was trimmed by 6 bases and J by 3 bases, leaving 8 bases between them. The V gene's germline CDR1 is MDHEN and CDR2 SYDVKM. The CDR3, as DNA: TGTGCCAGCAGCGTCAGAGACTATGGCTACACCTTC. This gives the protein CASSVRDYGYTF.

This clonotype showed up many times. The chain is built from TRBV11-3 and TRBJ2-1; 7 nucleotides align to TRBD1. The germline V gene encodes CDR1 SGHNT and CDR2 YENEEA. This CDR3 has 15 residues. The trim removed 1 base at V and 5 bases at J, leaving 5 bases unmatched. The CDR3 loop reads CASSLAGQFNNEQFF. In nucleotides, the CDR3 is TGTGCCAGCAGCTTAGCGGGACAGTTTAACAATGAGCAGTTCTTC.

CDR3 DNA sequence: TGTGCCAGCAGCTTAGGACACACAACCTACGAGCAGTACGTC. Protein product: CASSLGHTTYEQYV. The chain employs TRBV7-2 and TRBJ2-7; D gene unclear. The V and J ends lost 1 base and 2 bases respectively, with 9 bases between them. The CDR3 runs 14 residues. Germline V gene data show CDR1 as SGHTA and CDR2 as FQGNSA.

This clonotype has a count of ten or more. The chain has TRBV7-4 and TRBJ2-1, with TRBD2 matching 9 bases. The CDR3 runs 20 residues. The germline V gene has CDR1 SGHVT and CDR2 SQSDAQ. J gave up 1 base and V 0 bases, and 13 bases lay outside the gene matches. This CDR3 is CASSLAFSGRPLGSYNEQFF. The CDR3 nucleotides read TGTGCCAGCAGCTTAGCGTTTAGCGGGAGACCCCTTGGGTCCTACAATGAGCAGTTCTTC.

The table lists this clonotype with a few counts. The V gene is TRBV29-1, the J gene TRBJ2-5; 8 bases align to TRBD1. The CDR3 loop spans 12 amino acids. From germline, CDR1 is SQVTM and CDR2 ANQGSEA. V was pared by 7 bases and J by 3 bases, with 4 bases of the junction left unmatched. DNA of the CDR3: TGCAGCGGATTGACAGGGGAAGAGACCCAGTACTTC. This encodes CSGLTGEETQYF.

The V gene is TRBV27, the J gene TRBJ2-1; weak D call: TRBD2 (6 bases). This CDR3 spans 13 amino acids. Trimming removed 10 bases at V and 3 bases at J, with 13 bases between. Germline V gene sequence: CDR1 MNHEY, CDR2 SMNVEV (reference sequence). The CDR3 reads CATGTPIYNEQFF. CDR3 coding DNA: TGTGCCACCGGGACTCCTATCTACAATGAGCAGTTCTTC.